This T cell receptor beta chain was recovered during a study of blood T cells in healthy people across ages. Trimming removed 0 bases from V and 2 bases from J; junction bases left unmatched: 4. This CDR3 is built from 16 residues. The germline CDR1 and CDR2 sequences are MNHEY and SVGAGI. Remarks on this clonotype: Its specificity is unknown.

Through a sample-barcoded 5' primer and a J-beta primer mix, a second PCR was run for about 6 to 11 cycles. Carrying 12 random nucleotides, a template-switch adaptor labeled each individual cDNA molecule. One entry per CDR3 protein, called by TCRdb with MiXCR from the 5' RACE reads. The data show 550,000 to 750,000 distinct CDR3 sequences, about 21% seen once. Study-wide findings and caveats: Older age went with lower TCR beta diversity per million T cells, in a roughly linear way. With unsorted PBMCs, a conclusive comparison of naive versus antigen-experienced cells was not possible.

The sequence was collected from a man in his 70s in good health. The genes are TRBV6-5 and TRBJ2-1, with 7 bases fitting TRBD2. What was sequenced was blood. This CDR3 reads CASSYSSGGPYNEQFF. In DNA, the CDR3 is TGTGCCAGCAGTTACTCCTCGGGAGGCCCCTACAATGAGCAGTTCTTC.